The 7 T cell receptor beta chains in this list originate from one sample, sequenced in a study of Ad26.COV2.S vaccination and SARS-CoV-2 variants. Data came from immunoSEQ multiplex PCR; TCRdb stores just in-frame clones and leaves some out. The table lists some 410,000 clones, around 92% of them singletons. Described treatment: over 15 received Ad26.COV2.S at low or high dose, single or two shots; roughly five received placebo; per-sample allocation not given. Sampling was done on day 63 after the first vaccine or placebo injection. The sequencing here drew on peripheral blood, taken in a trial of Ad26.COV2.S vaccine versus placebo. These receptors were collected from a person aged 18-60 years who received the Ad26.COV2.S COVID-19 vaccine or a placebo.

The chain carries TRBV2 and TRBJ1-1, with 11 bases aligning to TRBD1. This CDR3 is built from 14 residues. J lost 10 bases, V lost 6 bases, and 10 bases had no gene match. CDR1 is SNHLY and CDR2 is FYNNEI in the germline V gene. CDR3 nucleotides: TGTGCCAGCAGAGGGACAGGGGGTAGAGTTGGAGCTTTCTTT. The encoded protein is CASRGTGGRVGAFF.

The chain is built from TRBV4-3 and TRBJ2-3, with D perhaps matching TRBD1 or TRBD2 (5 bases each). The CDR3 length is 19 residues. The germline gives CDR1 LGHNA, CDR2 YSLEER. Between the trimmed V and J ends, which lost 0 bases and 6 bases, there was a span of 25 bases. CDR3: CASSQEVGEGTLGVDTQYF. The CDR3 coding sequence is TGCGCCAGCAGCCAAGAGGTAGGGGAAGGCACACTGGGAGTGGATACGCAGTATTTT.

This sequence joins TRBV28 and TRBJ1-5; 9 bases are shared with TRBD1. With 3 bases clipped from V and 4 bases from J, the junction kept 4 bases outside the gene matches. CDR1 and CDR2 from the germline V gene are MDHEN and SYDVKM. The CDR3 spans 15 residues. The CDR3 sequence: CASSLETGGNQPQHF. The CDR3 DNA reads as TGTGCCAGCAGTTTGGAGACAGGGGGGAATCAGCCCCAGCATTTT.

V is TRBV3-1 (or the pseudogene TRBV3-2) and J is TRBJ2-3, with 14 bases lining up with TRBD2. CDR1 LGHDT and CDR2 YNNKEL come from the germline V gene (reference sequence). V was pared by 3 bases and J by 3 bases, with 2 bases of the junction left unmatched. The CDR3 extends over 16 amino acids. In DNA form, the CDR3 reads TGTGCCAGCAGCCATCGACTAGCGGGGGGGACAGATACGCAGTATTTT. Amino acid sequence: CASSHRLAGGTDTQYF.

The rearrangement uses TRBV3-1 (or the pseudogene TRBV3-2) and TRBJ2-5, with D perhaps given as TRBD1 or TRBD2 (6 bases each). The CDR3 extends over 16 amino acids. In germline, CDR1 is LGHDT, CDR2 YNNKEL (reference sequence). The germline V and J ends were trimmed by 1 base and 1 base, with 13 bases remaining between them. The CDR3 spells CASSQAGVGGQETQYF. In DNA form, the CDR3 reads TGTGCCAGCAGCCAAGCGGGAGTAGGGGGCCAAGAGACCCAGTACTTC.

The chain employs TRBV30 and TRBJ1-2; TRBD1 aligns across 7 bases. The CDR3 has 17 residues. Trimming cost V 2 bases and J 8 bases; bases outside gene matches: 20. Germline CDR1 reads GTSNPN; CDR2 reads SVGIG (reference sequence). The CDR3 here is CAWSHGTEGVAHLGYTF. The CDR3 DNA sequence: TGTGCCTGGAGTCATGGGACAGAGGGGGTGGCTCATTTGGGCTACACCTTC. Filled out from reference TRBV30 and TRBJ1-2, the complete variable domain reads SQTIHQWPATLVQPVGSPLSLECTVEGTSNPNLYWYRQAAGRGLQLLFYSVGIGQISSEVPQNLSASRPQDRQFILSSKKLLLSDSGFYLCAWSHGTEGVAHLGYTFGSGTRLTVV.

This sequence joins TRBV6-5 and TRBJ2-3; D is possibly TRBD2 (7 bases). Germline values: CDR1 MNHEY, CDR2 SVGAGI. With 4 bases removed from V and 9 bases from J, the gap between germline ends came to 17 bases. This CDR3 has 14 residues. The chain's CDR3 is CASSWGGPQLTQYF. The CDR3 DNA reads TGTGCCAGCAGTTGGGGGGGCCCCCAATTGACGCAGTATTTT.